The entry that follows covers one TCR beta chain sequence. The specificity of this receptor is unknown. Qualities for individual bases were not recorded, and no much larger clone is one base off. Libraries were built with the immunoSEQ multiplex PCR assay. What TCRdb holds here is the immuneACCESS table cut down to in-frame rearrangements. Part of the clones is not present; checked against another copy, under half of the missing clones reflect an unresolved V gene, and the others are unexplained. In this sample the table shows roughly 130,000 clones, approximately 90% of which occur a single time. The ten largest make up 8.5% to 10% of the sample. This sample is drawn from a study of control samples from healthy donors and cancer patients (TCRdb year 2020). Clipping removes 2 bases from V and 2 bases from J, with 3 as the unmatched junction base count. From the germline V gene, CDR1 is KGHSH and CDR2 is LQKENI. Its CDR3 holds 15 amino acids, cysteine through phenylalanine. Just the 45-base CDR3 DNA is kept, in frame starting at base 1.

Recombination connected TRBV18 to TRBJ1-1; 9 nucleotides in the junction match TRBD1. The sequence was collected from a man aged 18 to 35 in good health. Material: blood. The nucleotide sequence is TGTGCCAGCTCACCAACAGGGGGCGGAAACACTGAAGCTTTCTTT. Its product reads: CASSPTGGGNTEAFF.